This T cell receptor beta chain was captured by sequencing in a study of identical twins. Study-level results: One should note that invariant MAIT and iNKT cells could partly confound zero-insertion analyses. Interpretation of the results relied on cross-sectional statistical analysis and not on following the same donors. Out-of-frame sharing of TCR alpha in monozygotic twins was underestimated by models.

Per the germline V gene, CDR1 is SNHLY and CDR2 is FYNNEI. The CDR3 is 13 amino acids. V lost 4 bases, J lost 11 bases, and 17 bases lay in between. Notes on this clonotype: Its antigen is unknown.

Each CDR3 protein gets one entry after TCRdb re-called the 5' RACE reads with MiXCR. The top ten clones hold 8.5% to 10% of a sample with a few hundred thousand distinct CDR3 sequences, approximately 8.7% of them seen once. This clonotype was sampled from a woman aged 50 to 60 in good health. The chain combines TRBV2 with TRBJ1-1; D uncertain. The sample comprised naive T cells sorted from blood. CDR3 nucleotides: TGTGCCAGCAGTGGCCCCACACCTCAAGAGGCTTTCTTT. This codes for CASSGPTPQEAFF.